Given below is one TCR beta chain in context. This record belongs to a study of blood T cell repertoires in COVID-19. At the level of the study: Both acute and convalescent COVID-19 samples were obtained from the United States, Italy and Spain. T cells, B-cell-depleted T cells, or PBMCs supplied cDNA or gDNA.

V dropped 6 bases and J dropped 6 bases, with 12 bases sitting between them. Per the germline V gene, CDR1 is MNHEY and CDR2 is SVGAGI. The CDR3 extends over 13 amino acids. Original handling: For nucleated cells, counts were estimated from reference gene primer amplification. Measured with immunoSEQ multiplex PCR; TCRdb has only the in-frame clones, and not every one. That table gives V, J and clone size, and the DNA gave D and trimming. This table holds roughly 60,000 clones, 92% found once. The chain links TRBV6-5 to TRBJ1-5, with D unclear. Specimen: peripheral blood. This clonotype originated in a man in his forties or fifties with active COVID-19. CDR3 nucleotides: TGTGCCAGCAGCCCGGGGAGAGGTCAGCCCCAGCATTTT. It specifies CASSPGRGQPQHF.